A selection of T cell receptor beta chains follows, all from one sample in a study of CD8 T cells in Susac syndrome. TCRdb reprocessed the immunoSEQ multiplex PCR reads with MiXCR, giving one entry per CDR3 protein. This sample carries 250,000 to 300,000 distinct CDR3 sequences, roughly 90% of them seen once, and the ten largest clones take 0.18%. Sequences were obtained from CD8+ T cells from PBMCs. The receptors were sampled from a human donor with multiple sclerosis. Each CDR3 is given with its conserved first and last residue. The D gene is left open where the match is weak. A row's size may be missing; if present it is once, few, many or a size class.

J: TRBJ2-1
D: TRBD1
V: TRBV7-8
size: .
CDR3: CASSLLRTGGDEQFF
DNA: TGTGCCAGCAGCTTATTAAGGACAGGGGGCGATGAGCAGTTCTTC

J: TRBJ1-1
D: .
V: TRBV25-1
size: once
CDR3: CASSGRAGDEAFF
DNA: TGTGCCAGCAGTGGTAGAGCAGGGGATGAAGCTTTCTTT

J: TRBJ2-1
D: TRBD2
V: TRBV9
size: .
CDR3: CASSGAGGNEQFF
DNA: TGTGCCAGCAGCGGAGCGGGGGGAAATGAGCAGTTCTTC

J: TRBJ2-7
D: .
V: TRBV27
size: once
CDR3: CASTFMAGSSYEQYF
DNA: TGCGCCAGCACCTTCATGGCAGGTTCTTCCTACGAGCAGTACTTC

J: TRBJ2-7
D: .
V: TRBV11-2
size: .
CDR3: CASSLQGEQYF
DNA: TGTGCCAGCAGCTTACAGGGGGAGCAGTACTTC

J: TRBJ2-1
D: TRBD2
V: TRBV29-1
size: .
CDR3: CSVEDGTGGLRNEQFF
DNA: TGCAGCGTTGAAGATGGGACGGGAGGGCTGAGGAATGAGCAGTTCTTC

J: TRBJ2-7
D: .
V: TRBV6-2/TRBV6-3
size: .
CDR3: CASSPRGMAYEQYF
DNA: TGTGCCAGCAGTCCCAGGGGAATGGCCTACGAGCAGTACTTC

J: TRBJ1-1
D: TRBD1
V: TRBV12-3/TRBV12-4
size: .
CDR3: CASSPKGQGNTEAFF
DNA: TGTGCCAGCAGTCCTAAGGGACAGGGGAACACTGAAGCTTTCTTT

J: TRBJ2-7
D: TRBD2
V: TRBV27
size: .
CDR3: CASSFYSGDYEQYF
DNA: TGTGCCAGCAGTTTCTACAGCGGGGACTACGAGCAGTACTTC

J: TRBJ2-6
D: .
V: TRBV7-3
size: .
CDR3: CASSAATGSSGANVLTF
DNA: TGTGCCAGCAGCGCGGCAACAGGGAGCTCTGGGGCCAACGTCCTGACTTTC

J: TRBJ2-1
D: TRBD2
V: TRBV6-1
size: .
CDR3: CASRGLAVSSYNEQFF
DNA: TGTGCCAGCAGAGGCCTAGCGGTCAGCTCCTACAATGAGCAGTTCTTC

J: TRBJ1-6
D: .
V: TRBV28
size: .
CDR3: CASSSGTADNSPLHF
DNA: TGTGCCAGCAGTTCCGGGACGGCAGATAATTCACCCCTCCACTTT

J: TRBJ1-1
D: .
V: TRBV2
size: .
CDR3: CASIGGMNTEAFF
DNA: TGTGCCAGCATAGGGGGTATGAACACTGAAGCTTTCTTT

J: TRBJ2-5
D: .
V: TRBV6-6
size: .
CDR3: CASSFNPPGETQYF
DNA: TGTGCCAGCAGTTTTAATCCCCCCGGAGAGACCCAGTACTTC

J: TRBJ2-1
D: TRBD2
V: TRBV28
size: .
CDR3: CASSSPPSGSIDEQFF
DNA: TGTGCCAGCAGTTCCCCCCCTAGCGGGAGTATCGATGAGCAGTTCTTC

J: TRBJ2-5
D: .
V: TRBV21-1
size: .
CDR3: CASSKAEGWLAGETQYF
DNA: TGTGCCAGCAGCAAAGCGGAGGGCTGGCTAGCGGGAGAGACCCAGTACTTC

J: TRBJ2-7
D: TRBD1
V: TRBV20-1
size: once
CDR3: CSALTGLDGYEQYF
DNA: TGCAGTGCTCTGACAGGGCTTGATGGCTACGAGCAGTACTTC

J: TRBJ1-5
D: .
V: TRBV27
size: .
CDR3: CASGELIGRGNQPQHF
DNA: TGTGCCAGCGGCGAACTTATCGGCCGGGGCAATCAGCCCCAGCATTTT

J: TRBJ2-7
D: TRBD1
V: TRBV28
size: .
CDR3: CASTLTGSSYEQYF
DNA: TGTGCCAGCACCTTGACAGGGAGCTCCTACGAGCAGTACTTC

J: TRBJ1-1
D: TRBD1
V: TRBV4-1
size: .
CDR3: CASNPRGVSTEAFF
DNA: TGCGCCAGCAACCCCAGGGGGGTGAGCACTGAAGCTTTCTTT

J: TRBJ2-5
D: .
V: TRBV29-1
size: .
CDR3: CSVGGAGYQETQYF
DNA: TGCAGCGTTGGAGGGGCGGGGTACCAAGAGACCCAGTACTTC

J: TRBJ2-7
D: .
V: TRBV7-9
size: .
CDR3: CASSLVGRLGEQYF
DNA: TGTGCCAGCAGCTTAGTTGGCAGATTGGGCGAGCAGTACTTC

J: TRBJ1-3
D: TRBD1
V: TRBV6-6
size: .
CDR3: CASSYDRAGNTIYF
DNA: TGTGCCAGCAGTTACGACAGGGCTGGAAACACCATATATTTT

J: TRBJ2-7
D: .
V: TRBV12-3/TRBV12-4
size: .
CDR3: CASSQLDISYEQYF
DNA: TGTGCCAGCAGCCAGCTAGACATTTCCTACGAGCAGTACTTC

J: TRBJ2-1
D: .
V: TRBV6-5
size: .
CDR3: CASTQDGHRFF
DNA: TGTGCCAGCACCCAGGATGGACATCGGTTCTTC

J: TRBJ1-6
D: .
V: TRBV5-1
size: once
CDR3: CASSLVWSGSPLHF
DNA: TGCGCCAGCAGCTTGGTTTGGTCTGGTTCACCCCTCCACTTT

J: TRBJ2-7
D: .
V: TRBV6-2/TRBV6-3
size: .
CDR3: CASSYGYTYEQYF
DNA: TGTGCCAGCAGTTATGGCTACACCTACGAGCAGTACTTC

J: TRBJ2-1
D: .
V: TRBV4-3
size: .
CDR3: CASSQEFTPGNEQFF
DNA: TGCGCCAGCAGCCAAGAGTTTACTCCCGGGAATGAGCAGTTCTTC

J: TRBJ2-7
D: TRBD2
V: TRBV28
size: .
CDR3: CASSFLPGLEPPRSSYEQYF
DNA: TGTGCCAGCAGTTTCCTCCCGGGACTAGAGCCCCCTCGGAGCTCCTACGAGCAGTACTTC

J: TRBJ2-1
D: TRBD2
V: TRBV20-1
size: .
CDR3: CSAISKRDLYNEQFF
DNA: TGCAGTGCTATCTCTAAGCGGGATCTTTACAATGAGCAGTTCTTC

J: TRBJ2-1
D: .
V: TRBV19
size: .
CDR3: CASSNAPSSYNEQFF
DNA: TGTGCCAGTAGTAACGCTCCCAGCTCCTACAATGAGCAGTTCTTC

J: TRBJ2-1
D: .
V: TRBV6-2/TRBV6-3
size: .
CDR3: CASMKGNYNEQFF
DNA: TGTGCCAGCATGAAGGGGAACTACAATGAGCAGTTCTTC

J: TRBJ2-1
D: .
V: TRBV2
size: .
CDR3: CASQDIYNEQFF
DNA: TGTGCCAGCCAGGACATTTACAATGAGCAGTTCTTC

J: TRBJ2-7
D: TRBD2
V: TRBV15
size: once
CDR3: CATSVSGVYEQYF
DNA: TGTGCCACCAGCGTTAGCGGGGTCTACGAGCAGTACTTC

J: TRBJ1-2
D: .
V: TRBV7-9
size: .
CDR3: CASSLLMAGDGYTF
DNA: TGTGCCAGCAGCTTGCTTATGGCAGGGGATGGCTACACCTTC

J: TRBJ2-1
D: .
V: TRBV19
size: .
CDR3: CASSDLIGGGEQFF
DNA: TGTGCCAGTAGTGACCTTATCGGGGGCGGGGAGCAGTTCTTC

J: TRBJ2-7
D: TRBD2
V: TRBV19
size: .
CDR3: CASSIVAGGVYEQYF
DNA: TGTGCCAGTAGTATAGTAGCGGGAGGTGTCTACGAGCAGTACTTC

J: TRBJ2-3
D: .
V: TRBV18
size: once
CDR3: CASSPSGLTAYHTQYF
DNA: TGTGCCAGCTCACCCTCGGGCCTAACGGCGTACCATACGCAGTATTTT

J: TRBJ2-1
D: TRBD2
V: TRBV9
size: once
CDR3: CASSVGGSTYNEQFF
DNA: TGTGCCAGCAGCGTAGGCGGGAGTACCTACAATGAGCAGTTCTTC

J: TRBJ2-1
D: .
V: TRBV29-1
size: .
CDR3: CSVEDGLNNEQFF
DNA: TGCAGCGTTGAAGACGGGCTAAACAATGAGCAGTTCTTC

J: TRBJ2-5
D: .
V: TRBV28
size: .
CDR3: CATGGPVFGEWETQYF
DNA: TGTGCCACCGGGGGGCCGGTTTTCGGCGAGTGGGAGACCCAGTACTTC

J: TRBJ2-7
D: TRBD2
V: TRBV7-9
size: .
CDR3: CASSVPQPGREVGEQYF
DNA: TGTGCCAGCAGCGTCCCCCAGCCTGGGCGGGAGGTGGGTGAGCAGTACTTC

J: TRBJ2-5
D: .
V: TRBV24-1
size: .
CDR3: CATSDFLNGQQQETQYF
DNA: TGTGCCACCAGTGATTTTTTGAACGGACAACAACAAGAGACCCAGTACTTC

J: TRBJ2-7
D: .
V: TRBV19
size: .
CDR3: CASSTQSGPPHF
DNA: TGTGCCAGTAGTACTCAGAGCGGGCCTCCCCACTTC

J: TRBJ2-7
D: .
V: TRBV6-7
size: .
CDR3: CARLCARYEQYF
DNA: TGTGCCAGACTTTGTGCTCGGTACGAGCAGTACTTC

J: TRBJ1-1
D: .
V: TRBV7-9
size: .
CDR3: CASTDTEAFF
DNA: TGTGCCAGCACGGACACTGAAGCTTTCTTT

J: TRBJ2-7
D: .
V: TRBV18
size: .
CDR3: CASSPPEAYEQYF
DNA: TGTGCCAGCTCACCTCCAGAGGCCTACGAGCAGTACTTC

J: TRBJ2-5
D: .
V: TRBV9
size: .
CDR3: CASSVLGNQETQYF
DNA: TGTGCCAGCAGCGTATTGGGAAACCAAGAGACCCAGTACTTC

J: TRBJ2-3
D: .
V: TRBV7-9
size: .
CDR3: CASSLAMGPAKYTDTQYF
DNA: TGTGCCAGCAGCTTAGCGATGGGCCCCGCGAAGTACACAGATACGCAGTATTTT

J: TRBJ2-3
D: .
V: TRBV12-3/TRBV12-4
size: .
CDR3: CASSLGGADTQYF
DNA: TGTGCCAGCAGCTTAGGGGGGGCAGATACGCAGTATTTT

J: TRBJ2-1
D: .
V: TRBV9
size: .
CDR3: CASSVVGTSEQFF
DNA: TGTGCCAGCAGCGTGGTGGGGACGAGTGAGCAGTTCTTC

J: TRBJ1-4
D: TRBD1
V: TRBV30
size: .
CDR3: CAWSPGQGGEKLFF
DNA: TGTGCCTGGAGCCCGGGACAGGGGGGTGAAAAACTGTTTTTT

J: TRBJ1-4
D: .
V: TRBV2
size: .
CDR3: CASRNSRGDEKLFF
DNA: TGTGCCAGCAGAAACAGCCGGGGTGATGAAAAACTGTTTTTT

J: TRBJ2-1
D: TRBD1
V: TRBV29-1
size: .
CDR3: CSAPPGGQGHNEQFF
DNA: TGCAGCGCACCCCCGGGTGGACAGGGTCACAATGAGCAGTTCTTC

J: TRBJ2-7
D: TRBD1
V: TRBV6-5
size: once
CDR3: CASSYLLPTGVLEYEQYF
DNA: TGTGCCAGCAGTTACCTCCTCCCGACAGGGGTGTTGGAGTACGAGCAGTACTTC